These 11 T cell receptor beta chains were all obtained from the same sample, sequenced in a study of cytomegalovirus exposure and HLA in healthy donors (dated by TCRdb to about 2017). Library preparation used the immunoSEQ multiplex PCR assay. For the multiplex PCR, a mixture combining 60 forward primers for TCR Vbeta segments and 13 reverse primers for TCR Jbeta segments was used. As stored in TCRdb, this immuneACCESS dataset retains in-frame rearrangements with V and J assigned. A fraction of the clones does not appear; measured against another copy, unresolved V genes explain less than half of the discrepancy, and the remainder lacks a known reason. In this sample the table shows just over 150,000 clones, approximately 86% of which occur a single time. The ten largest clones capture roughly 1.8% of the sample. The specimen was PBMCs. Source of these receptors: a woman younger than 30 in good health and CMV-seronegative.

The chain uses TRBV6-5 and TRBJ1-2, with 8 bases that match TRBD1. Trimming cost V 5 bases and J 7 bases; bases outside gene matches: 6. The germline gives CDR1 MNHEY, CDR2 SVGAGI. The CDR3 consists of 13 residues. The CDR3 region is CASSAGGLPGYTF. CDR3 nucleotide sequence: TGTGCCAGCAGTGCAGGGGGCTTACCTGGCTACACCTTC.

This clone appeared a single time. V and J are TRBV6-4 and TRBJ2-1, with 10 bases fitting TRBD1. Germline values: CDR1 MRHNA, CDR2 SNTAGT. CDR3 length: 15 residues. V was clipped by 5 bases and J by 7 bases; unmatched bases: 8. The CDR3 reads CASSTGTGEVNEQFF. CDR3 DNA: TGTGCCAGCAGTACCGGGACAGGGGAGGTGAATGAGCAGTTCTTC.

V usage is TRBV7-9 and J usage is TRBJ1-1; D unclear. The CDR3 spans 14 residues. V lost 3 bases, J lost 1 base, and 9 bases lay in between. Germline V lookup: CDR1 SEHNR, CDR2 FQNEAQ (reference sequence). The CDR3 DNA reads TGTGCCAGCAGCTTTCCCGGGGAGAACACTGAAGCTTTCTTT. This encodes CASSFPGENTEAFF.

The genes are TRBV6-5 and TRBJ2-7; possible D gene TRBD1, 6 bases. Trimming cost V 6 bases and J 6 bases, with 12 bases left between them. Germline V lookup: CDR1 MNHEY, CDR2 SVGAGI. The CDR3 length is 12 residues. CDR3 DNA: TGTGCCAGCAGCCCTGGGGGCGGCGAGCAGTACTTC. It encodes CASSPGGGEQYF.

The J gene is TRBJ1-1, the V gene TRBV11-2, with TRBD1 matching over 10 bases. In germline, CDR1 is SGHAT, CDR2 FQNNGV. The CDR3 covers 13 residues. The V segment lost 4 bases and the J segment 5 bases; nucleotides outside the gene matches: 1. The CDR3 DNA follows: TGTGCCAGCAGCTCGGGACAGGGGACTGAAGCTTTCTTT. It encodes CASSSGQGTEAFF.

The J gene is TRBJ1-5, the V gene TRBV2; maybe TRBD1 (5 bases). Germline lookup yields CDR1 SNHLY and CDR2 FYNNEI. The length of the CDR3 is 13 residues. Trimming stripped 6 bases from V and 6 bases from J, with 12 bases between. The CDR3 DNA follows: TGTGCCAGCAGAGTTACCCAGGGTCAGCCCCAGCATTTT. Residues: CASRVTQGQPQHF.

The rearrangement links TRBV2 to TRBJ2-1; unclear D gene. The CDR3 runs 11 residues. V lost 5 bases to trimming and J lost 10 bases, with 9 bases between them. Per the germline V gene, CDR1 is SNHLY and CDR2 is FYNNEI. The CDR3 sequence: CASSLAGEQFF. The CDR3 region has the DNA TGTGCCAGCAGTTTAGCCGGGGAGCAGTTCTTC.

The V call is TRBV7-9, the J call TRBJ1-2; possibly TRBD1 for D (6 bases). Trimming left V 3 bases short and J 2 bases short, with 19 bases between. Germline CDR1 reads SEHNR; CDR2 reads FQNEAQ (reference sequence). This CDR3 has 17 amino acids. The CDR3 here is CASSLNRVTGPNYGYTF. The CDR3 bases are TGTGCCAGCAGCTTGAACAGGGTAACGGGGCCCAACTATGGCTACACCTTC.

The rearrangement links TRBV19 to TRBJ1-1; unclear D gene. Per the germline V gene, CDR1 is LNHDA and CDR2 is SQIVND (reference sequence). The CDR3 extends over 15 amino acids. V lost 3 bases to trimming and J lost 2 bases, with 13 bases between them. CDR3 coding DNA: TGTGCCAGTAGTATGTTCGGGAGAGGAAACACTGAAGCTTTCTTT. The encoded protein is CASSMFGRGNTEAFF.

The rearrangement uses TRBV7-9 and TRBJ1-2; 8 nucleotides line up with TRBD1. There are 15 residues in the CDR3. The germline V gene encodes CDR1 SEHNR and CDR2 FQNEAQ (reference sequence). V was pared by 1 base and J by 7 bases, with 8 bases of the junction left unmatched. The CDR3 region is CASSLVQQGGPGYTF. The DNA of the CDR3 is TGTGCCAGCAGCTTAGTACAACAGGGGGGGCCTGGCTACACCTTC.

About this clone itself: Other DNA sequences within the sample encode an identical CDR3. CDR3 DNA sequence: TGTGCCAGCAGCTCCGGGGGAAGGGAGACCCAGTACTTC. Its translation: CASSSGGRETQYF. The chain carries TRBV7-8 and TRBJ2-5; D perhaps matches TRBD2 (6 bases). The germline V gene encodes CDR1 SGHVS and CDR2 FQNEAQ. V was trimmed by 4 bases and J by 5 bases, leaving 11 bases between them. The CDR3 runs to 13 residues.